This T cell receptor beta chain comes out of a study of post-analysis software for immune sequencing data. Points on this clonotype: Its antigen is unknown.

The CDR3 is 13 residues long. In germline, CDR1 is SGHRS, CDR2 YFSETQ. Trimming cost V 0 bases and J 12 bases, with 13 bases left between them. Unique molecular identifiers featured in each of the TCR beta cDNA libraries. Researchers reported 400,000 to 600,000 cDNA molecules coming from about 1 to 10 million T cells. TCRdb reprocessed the PCR reads via MiXCR and lists one record per CDR3 protein. There are approximately 660,000 distinct CDR3 sequences in the sample; approximately 59% occur only once, and 11% lies in the top ten. Points from the study as a whole: Significantly decreased normalized Chao1 diversity was recorded for multiple sclerosis patients relative to controls. Relative to controls, patients had five TRBV segments at higher frequency, with TRBV5-6, TRBV5-1 and TRBV20-1 among these.

The sample consisted of blood. This receptor was identified in a girl aged 2 to 9 with multiple sclerosis. The V call is TRBV5-1, the J call TRBJ2-4; possibly TRBD1 for D (5 bases). The CDR3 loop reads CASSLDQKGAQYF. The CDR3 coding sequence is TGCGCCAGCAGCTTGGACCAGAAAGGGGCTCAGTACTTC.